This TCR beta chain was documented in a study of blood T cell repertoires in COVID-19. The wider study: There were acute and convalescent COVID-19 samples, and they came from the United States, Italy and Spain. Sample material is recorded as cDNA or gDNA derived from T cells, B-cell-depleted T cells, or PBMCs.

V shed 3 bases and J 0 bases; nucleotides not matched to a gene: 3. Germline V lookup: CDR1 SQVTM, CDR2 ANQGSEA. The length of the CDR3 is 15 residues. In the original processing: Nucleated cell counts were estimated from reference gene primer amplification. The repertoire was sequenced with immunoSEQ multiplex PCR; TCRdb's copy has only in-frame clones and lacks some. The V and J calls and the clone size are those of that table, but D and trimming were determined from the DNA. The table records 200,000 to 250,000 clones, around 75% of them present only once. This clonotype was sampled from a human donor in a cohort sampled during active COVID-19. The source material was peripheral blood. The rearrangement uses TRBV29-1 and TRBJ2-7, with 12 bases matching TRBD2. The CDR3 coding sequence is TGCAGCGTTGAGGGGACTAGCGGGTCCTCCTACGAGCAGTACTTC. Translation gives CSVEGTSGSSYEQYF.